What follows is one TCR beta chain and its context. The sample originates from a study of early T cells in non-severe SARS-CoV-2 infection. MiXCR was run by TCRdb on the 5' RACE reads, yielding one entry per CDR3 protein. This sample has about 31,000 distinct CDR3 sequences; roughly 5.3% occur once, and the top ten carry about a fifth. The sequenced material came from whole blood. This clonotype was obtained from an adult who was a healthcare worker with PCR-confirmed SARS-CoV-2 infection or an uninfected control (not recorded which).

Here the CDR3 reads CASSPGQIHTEAFF. The CDR3 DNA reads as TGTGCCAGCTCACCCGGACAGATACACACTGAAGCTTTCTTT. J is TRBJ1-1 and V is TRBV18; D is perhaps TRBD1 (6 bases). CDR1 is KGHSH, CDR2 LQKENI, per germline. This CDR3 is 14 amino acids long. Trimming stripped 3 bases from V and 3 bases from J, with 11 bases between.